This is a list of T cell receptor beta chains from one sample in a study of cytotoxic CD8 clonotypes in ibrutinib-treated CLL. Data came from immunoSEQ multiplex PCR; TCRdb stores just in-frame clones and leaves some out. This sample has 250,000 to 350,000 clones, with 60% to 80% found just once. The material was PBMCs, obtained at disease progression, from a patient treated with ibrutinib. The receptors were sampled from a human donor with chronic lymphocytic leukemia. Both conserved end residues are part of each CDR3. The order of the fields is D gene, clone size, V gene, CDR3 length, J gene, CDR3 DNA, CDR3 protein. The D gene is left open where the match is weak. Clone size is given for some rows only: seen once, a few or many times, or a class if the clone is expanded.

D gene: NA; clone size: few; V gene: TRBV10-3; CDR3 length: 13; J gene: TRBJ1-1; CDR3 DNA: TGTGCCATCACGAGGGAATTGAACACTGAAGCTTTCTTT; CDR3 protein: CAITRELNTEAFF
D gene: TRBD2; clone size: NA; V gene: TRBV28; CDR3 length: 14; J gene: TRBJ2-7; CDR3 DNA: TGTGCCAGCAGTGCGAGCGGGAGGTGGTACGAGCAGTACTTC; CDR3 protein: CASSASGRWYEQYF
D gene: TRBD1; clone size: NA; V gene: TRBV9; CDR3 length: 15; J gene: TRBJ2-3; CDR3 DNA: TGTGCCAGCAGCGTGGGACAGGCCGGCACAGATACGCAGTATTTT; CDR3 protein: CASSVGQAGTDTQYF
D gene: TRBD1; clone size: NA; V gene: TRBV7-9; CDR3 length: 14; J gene: TRBJ2-7; CDR3 DNA: TGTGCCAGCAGCTTAACGGACAGGTCCTACGAGCAGTACTTC; CDR3 protein: CASSLTDRSYEQYF
D gene: NA; clone size: NA; V gene: TRBV10-3; CDR3 length: 14; J gene: TRBJ2-3; CDR3 DNA: TGTGCCATCAGTGATCGCGACCACACAGATACGCAGTATTTT; CDR3 protein: CAISDRDHTDTQYF
D gene: TRBD2; clone size: few; V gene: TRBV28; CDR3 length: 15; J gene: TRBJ2-7; CDR3 DNA: TGTGCCAGCAGGGGACTAGCGGGAGTGCACTACGAGCAGTACTTC; CDR3 protein: CASRGLAGVHYEQYF
D gene: NA; clone size: NA; V gene: TRBV14; CDR3 length: 14; J gene: TRBJ2-1; CDR3 DNA: TGTGCCAGCAGCTCACGTGACCGATACAATGAGCAGTTCTTC; CDR3 protein: CASSSRDRYNEQFF
D gene: NA; clone size: NA; V gene: TRBV29-1; CDR3 length: 14; J gene: TRBJ2-1; CDR3 DNA: TGCAGCGTTGAAGACTATGCCTCCTACAATGAGCAGTTCTTC; CDR3 protein: CSVEDYASYNEQFF
D gene: NA; clone size: NA; V gene: TRBV19; CDR3 length: 14; J gene: TRBJ1-3; CDR3 DNA: TGTGCCAGTAGTACTGGAGACACCCGAAACACCATATATTTT; CDR3 protein: CASSTGDTRNTIYF
D gene: NA; clone size: NA; V gene: TRBV6-1; CDR3 length: 14; J gene: TRBJ1-1; CDR3 DNA: TGTGCCAGCATCCGGGACACATGGAACACTGAAGCTTTCTTT; CDR3 protein: CASIRDTWNTEAFF
D gene: NA; clone size: NA; V gene: TRBV27; CDR3 length: 11; J gene: TRBJ2-5; CDR3 DNA: TGTGCCAGCAGTTTAGGACAGACCCAGTACTTC; CDR3 protein: CASSLGQTQYF
D gene: TRBD1; clone size: once; V gene: TRBV11-2; CDR3 length: 14; J gene: TRBJ1-4; CDR3 DNA: TGTGCCAGCAGCAACGACAGGGCTCAGGAAAAACTGTTTTTT; CDR3 protein: CASSNDRAQEKLFF
D gene: NA; clone size: NA; V gene: TRBV7-9; CDR3 length: 14; J gene: TRBJ2-3; CDR3 DNA: TGTGCCAGCAGCTTAAATGGGGGCCTAGATACGCAGTATTTT; CDR3 protein: CASSLNGGLDTQYF
D gene: NA; clone size: NA; V gene: TRBV15; CDR3 length: 13; J gene: TRBJ1-2; CDR3 DNA: TGTGCCACCAGCAGACCCATGGCCATCGGGTACACCTTC; CDR3 protein: CATSRPMAIGYTF
D gene: NA; clone size: NA; V gene: TRBV2; CDR3 length: 15; J gene: TRBJ2-2; CDR3 DNA: TGTGCCAGCAGTCCGACACCCCCGAACACCGGGGAGCTGTTTTTT; CDR3 protein: CASSPTPPNTGELFF
D gene: NA; clone size: NA; V gene: TRBV7-3; CDR3 length: 14; J gene: TRBJ2-3; CDR3 DNA: TGTGCCAGCAGCCAACGGGGGATCCCAGATACGCAGTATTTT; CDR3 protein: CASSQRGIPDTQYF
D gene: TRBD1; clone size: few; V gene: TRBV7-2; CDR3 length: 15; J gene: TRBJ2-7; CDR3 DNA: TGTGCCAGCAGCCCCGGACAGGGGAGAACCTACGAGCAGTACTTC; CDR3 protein: CASSPGQGRTYEQYF
D gene: NA; clone size: NA; V gene: TRBV27; CDR3 length: 13; J gene: TRBJ1-1; CDR3 DNA: TGTGCCAGCAGTTTACGACAGGTCAGTGAAGCTTTCTTT; CDR3 protein: CASSLRQVSEAFF
D gene: NA; clone size: NA; V gene: TRBV6-5; CDR3 length: 14; J gene: TRBJ1-2; CDR3 DNA: TGTGCCAGCAGTTACTCGAGATTGGACTATGGCTACACCTTC; CDR3 protein: CASSYSRLDYGYTF
D gene: NA; clone size: once; V gene: TRBV7-2; CDR3 length: 15; J gene: TRBJ2-1; CDR3 DNA: TGTGCCAGCAGCGTCTTTGCGCCCTCCTACAATGAGCAGTTCTTC; CDR3 protein: CASSVFAPSYNEQFF
D gene: TRBD1; clone size: NA; V gene: TRBV29-1; CDR3 length: 14; J gene: TRBJ1-3; CDR3 DNA: TGCAGCGTTCCGACAGGGCCATCTGGAAACACCATATATTTT; CDR3 protein: CSVPTGPSGNTIYF
D gene: TRBD1; clone size: NA; V gene: TRBV19; CDR3 length: 14; J gene: TRBJ2-3; CDR3 DNA: TGTGCCAGTCGGCGGGACAGGGGCACAGATACGCAGTATTTT; CDR3 protein: CASRRDRGTDTQYF
D gene: NA; clone size: NA; V gene: TRBV2; CDR3 length: 12; J gene: TRBJ2-7; CDR3 DNA: TGTGCCAGCAGCGCATCCCGCTACGAGCAGTACTTC; CDR3 protein: CASSASRYEQYF
D gene: TRBD1; clone size: NA; V gene: TRBV27; CDR3 length: 16; J gene: TRBJ1-1; CDR3 DNA: TGTGCCAGCAGTTTAACTCAGGGGGCCTGGAACACTGAAGCTTTCTTT; CDR3 protein: CASSLTQGAWNTEAFF
D gene: NA; clone size: few; V gene: TRBV5-4; CDR3 length: 16; J gene: TRBJ1-4; CDR3 DNA: TGTGCCAGCAGCTTGGCCCCGGGACAAGACGGTGAAAAACTGTTTTTT; CDR3 protein: CASSLAPGQDGEKLFF
D gene: TRBD2; clone size: few; V gene: TRBV10-1; CDR3 length: 15; J gene: TRBJ2-1; CDR3 DNA: TGCGCCAGCAGTGACCCCCGGGGGGGGTACAATGAGCAGTTCTTC; CDR3 protein: CASSDPRGGYNEQFF
D gene: TRBD1; clone size: NA; V gene: TRBV7-9; CDR3 length: 16; J gene: TRBJ2-3; CDR3 DNA: TGTGCCAGCAGCCGAGGGACAGGGGTCGGCACAGATACGCAGTATTTT; CDR3 protein: CASSRGTGVGTDTQYF
D gene: NA; clone size: NA; V gene: TRBV10-3; CDR3 length: 15; J gene: TRBJ1-1; CDR3 DNA: TGTGCCCCCGGGGGCCAGGGCCGATCGAACACTGAAGCTTTCTTT; CDR3 protein: CAPGGQGRSNTEAFF
D gene: NA; clone size: NA; V gene: TRBV4-1; CDR3 length: 12; J gene: TRBJ2-7; CDR3 DNA: TGCGCCAGCAGCCAAGATGGCTACGAGCAGTACTTC; CDR3 protein: CASSQDGYEQYF
D gene: NA; clone size: few; V gene: TRBV6-4; CDR3 length: 12; J gene: TRBJ2-2; CDR3 DNA: TGTGCCAGGGGCTCGGACACCGGGGAGCTGTTTTTT; CDR3 protein: CARGSDTGELFF